A single sample is the source of the 26 T cell receptor beta chains below, sequenced in a study of shared clonotypes between healthy human individuals. The protocol was immunoSEQ multiplex PCR, while the TCRdb copy is restricted to in-frame clones and leaves out a portion. Among about 520,000 clones listed, 65% to 85% were seen once. Sequencing input: PBMCs. The receptors were gathered from a woman aged 40 to 50 in good health. Some clones in this sample may be carry-over from other donors' samples.

The chain has TRBV10-3 and TRBJ2-7; maybe TRBD2 (6 bases). V was clipped by 9 bases and J by 0 bases, with 15 bases between them. The length of the CDR3 is 14 residues. The germline gives CDR1 ENHRY, CDR2 SYGVKD. The CDR3 region has the DNA TGTGCCATAAAGAGCGGGCAGAGCTCCTACGAGCAGTACTTC. As protein: CAIKSGQSSYEQYF.

This clone occurred a few times. Other DNA sequences in the sample encode the same CDR3. The chain carries TRBV19 and TRBJ2-7, with 7 nucleotides matching TRBD2. Germline loops: CDR1 LNHDA, CDR2 SQIVND (reference sequence). Trimming at V came to 4 bases and at J to 2 bases, leaving 5 bases not matched to a gene. This CDR3 comprises 14 residues. CDR3 sequence: CASSTPGLAYEQYF. The CDR3 coding sequence is TGTGCCAGTAGTACCCCCGGACTAGCCTACGAGCAGTACTTC. The full variable domain, rest sourced from reference TRBV19 and TRBJ2-7, is DGGITQSPKYLFRKEGQNVTLSCEQNLNHDAMYWYRQDPGQGLRLIYYSQIVNDFQKGDIAEGYSVSREKKESFPLTVTSAQKNPTAFYLCASSTPGLAYEQYFGPGTRLTVT.

The chain combines TRBV6-5 with TRBJ2-7; D is unclear. V was cut by 5 bases and J by 4 bases, with 9 bases left in between. The germline V gene has CDR1 MNHEY and CDR2 SVGAGI. This CDR3 has 12 residues. The CDR3 DNA is TGTGCCAGCAGTGGAGATTTTTACGAGCAGTACTTC. Protein: CASSGDFYEQYF.

To note about this clone: The junction shows a germline mismatch at one end, possibly a read error. The chain has TRBV6-6 and TRBJ2-7; 7 bases are a match to TRBD2. The CDR3 is 9 amino acids. Germline CDR1 reads MNHNY; CDR2 reads SVGAGI (reference sequence). CDR3 loop: CASSPWTSF. The CDR3 DNA reads TGTGCCAGCAGTCCTTGGACTAGCTTC.

This clone was counted only a few times. The chain carries TRBV5-8 and TRBJ1-4; no reliable D call. With 0 bases removed from V and 13 bases from J, the gap between germline ends came to 7 bases. Germline CDR1 and CDR2: SGHTS and YDEGEE. This CDR3 contains 11 residues. The chain's CDR3 is CASSLGGGLFF. For the CDR3, the DNA is TGTGCCAGCAGCTTGGGGGGAGGACTGTTTTTT.

The V and J genes are TRBV7-2 and TRBJ1-2; D remains ambiguous. V dropped 4 bases and J dropped 4 bases, with 13 bases sitting between them. Germline V gene data show CDR1 as SGHTA and CDR2 as FQGNSA. The CDR3 covers 14 residues. The CDR3 coding sequence is TGTGCCAGCAGCTGGGAACAAACTACCTATGGCTACACCTTC. Translating it yields CASSWEQTTYGYTF.

V and J are TRBV18 and TRBJ1-2; D is possibly TRBD1 (6 bases). The CDR3 is 15 residues long. CDR1 KGHSH and CDR2 LQKENI come from the germline V gene. Trimming pared 0 bases from V and 6 bases from J, leaving 14 bases between. CDR3 in DNA: TGTGCCAGCTCACCACCAAGGACAGATCCCCATGGCTACACCTTC. Translation gives CASSPPRTDPHGYTF.

This clone has just one count. The same CDR3 arises from other DNA sequences in this sample as well. The CDR3 protein is CSVETGNIQYF. CDR3 DNA sequence: TGCAGCGTTGAGACGGGGAACATTCAGTACTTC. The V and J genes are TRBV29-1 and TRBJ2-4; weak D call: TRBD2 (5 bases). Germline CDR1 SQVTM, CDR2 ANQGSEA. The CDR3 has 11 amino acids. The V end lost 3 bases, the J end lost 7 bases, and 7 bases lay between the germline ends.

The sample holds many counts of this clone. The chain couples TRBV5-1 to TRBJ2-3; D remains unclear. This CDR3 contains 17 residues. CDR1 is SGHRS, CDR2 YFSETQ, per germline. The germline V and J ends were trimmed by 0 bases and 2 bases, with 16 bases remaining between them. Here the CDR3 DNA reads TGCGCCAGCAGCTTGGTTTTCGCACTCACCCTCACAGATACGCAGTATTTT. It encodes CASSLVFALTLTDTQYF.

Comment on this clone: A far larger clone is one base from this, pointing to a likely read error. V is TRBV30 and J is TRBJ2-5, with 7 bases aligning to TRBD2. V dropped 5 bases and J dropped 11; count of bases not matched to a gene: 17. This CDR3 has 14 amino acids. Per the germline V gene, CDR1 is GTSNPN and CDR2 is SVGIG (reference sequence). DNA of the CDR3: TGTGCCTGGTCGTCTGGTCTAGTGGGAGGGGAGCAGTACTTC. Translating it yields CAWSSGLVGGEQYF. The full variable domain, its missing parts supplied by reference TRBV30 and TRBJ2-5, is SQTIHQWPATLVQPVGSPLSLECTVEGTSNPNLYWYRQAAGRGLQLLFYSVGIGQISSEVPQNLSASRPQDRQFILSSKKLLLSDSGFYLCAWSSGLVGGEQYFGPGTRLLVL.

This clone came up once. The chain uses TRBV2 and TRBJ2-1; 11 bases fit TRBD2. The V and J ends lost 5 bases and 7 bases, in that order; junction bases with no gene match: 7. This CDR3 is 15 amino acids long. Germline values: CDR1 SNHLY, CDR2 FYNNEI. In DNA form, the CDR3 reads TGTGCCAGCAGTCCTACTAGCGGGAGTAAGAATGAGCAGTTCTTC. Amino acids: CASSPTSGSKNEQFF.

V usage is TRBV28 and J usage is TRBJ2-2; D not resolved. The V and J ends lost 10 bases and 1 base respectively, with 10 bases between them. The CDR3 sequence is 13 residues long. Germline CDR1 MDHEN, CDR2 SYDVKM. This CDR3 reads CATGRRNTGELFF. The CDR3 DNA reads TGTGCCACCGGACGGAGGAACACCGGGGAGCTGTTTTTT.

This clone was observed at least ten times. Other DNA sequences from this sample encode an identical CDR3 as well. V is TRBV7-9 and J is TRBJ1-2, with D maybe TRBD1 (5 bases). CDR1 SEHNR and CDR2 FQNEAQ come from the germline V gene (reference sequence). The germline V and J ends were trimmed by 0 bases and 5 bases, with 10 bases remaining between them. The CDR3 totals 14 residues. CDR3 DNA sequence: TGTGCCAGCAGCTTAGCCGGGACCGCATATGGCTACACCTTC. It is translated as CASSLAGTAYGYTF.

The sample holds one count of this clone. The V gene is TRBV5-4, the J gene TRBJ1-1; 8 bases are shared with TRBD1. This CDR3 contains 15 residues. V was clipped by 4 bases and J by 3 bases; unmatched bases: 8. The germline gives CDR1 SGHNT, CDR2 YYREEE (reference sequence). As DNA, the CDR3 is TGTGCCAGCAGCCCGGATCCGGGACAGGACACTGAAGCTTTCTTT. Translation: CASSPDPGQDTEAFF.

V usage is TRBV10-3 and J usage is TRBJ1-1; TRBD1 aligns across 8 bases. The CDR3 runs to 16 residues. Germline V CDR1 and CDR2: ENHRY, SYGVKD. Trimming at V came to 7 bases and at J to 4 bases, leaving 14 bases not matched to a gene. The CDR3 DNA reads as TGTGCCATCACCGAAGGACAGGGCCTTATGAGCACTGAAGCTTTCTTT. Its translation: CAITEGQGLMSTEAFF.

The chain combines TRBV6-5 with TRBJ2-7; 7 bases map to TRBD2. The germline gives CDR1 MNHEY, CDR2 SVGAGI. J gave up 3 bases and V 8 bases, and 4 bases lay outside the gene matches. This CDR3 has 12 amino acids. The CDR3: CASGRANYEQYF. CDR3 sequence (DNA): TGTGCCAGCGGGAGGGCCAACTACGAGCAGTACTTC.

On this clone: This likely stems from a read error, as it lies one base from a far larger clone. The chain has TRBV29-1 and TRBJ2-5; weak D call: TRBD1 (5 bases). Germline CDR1 and CDR2: SQVTM and ANQGSEA. The CDR3 covers 13 residues. Trimming left V 2 bases short and J 8 bases short, with 15 bases between. CDR3 loop: CSVESHLGDTQYF. In nucleotides, the CDR3 is TGCAGCGTTGAATCCCATTTAGGGGATACCCAGTACTTC.

This chain links TRBV12-1 with TRBJ1-5. TRBV12-1 is flagged as a pseudogene. This CDR3 spans 15 amino acids. The CDR3 reads CASSLMAGGNQPQHF. The CDR3 region has the DNA TGTGCCAGCAGCCTCATGGCGGGGGGGAATCAGCCCCAGCATTTT.

CDR3 nucleotides: TGTGCCAGCAGAACTTCAGGGGCCTCCTCTGGAAACACCATATATTTT. This encodes CASRTSGASSGNTIYF. The V call is TRBV25-1, the J call TRBJ1-3; possibly TRBD1 for D (6 bases). CDR1 and CDR2 (germline): MGHDK, SYGVNS. V shed 6 bases and J shed 0 bases, with 15 bases lying between them. The CDR3 has 16 amino acids.

The chain joins TRBV7-6 to TRBJ2-3, with a tentative D call TRBD1 (7 bases). This CDR3 has 16 amino acids. CDR1 is SGHVS and CDR2 is FNYEAQ in the germline V gene. V shed 0 bases and J shed 3 bases, with 13 bases lying between them. The CDR3 DNA reads as TGTGCCAGCAGCTTAGCGGCAGGGGGGAGTACAGATACGCAGTATTTT. Translated, it gives CASSLAAGGSTDTQYF.

The rearrangement joins TRBV15 to TRBJ2-3; D remains unclear. Germline CDR1 LNHNV, CDR2 YYDKDF (reference sequence). V was pared by 0 bases and J by 0 bases, with 7 bases between. The CDR3 contains 15 residues. The CDR3: CATSRDRDSTDTQYF. The CDR3 DNA follows: TGTGCCACCAGCAGAGATCGTGACAGCACAGATACGCAGTATTTT.

The rearrangement joins TRBV28 to TRBJ2-7, with 14 bases that match TRBD2. Germline V gene sequence: CDR1 MDHEN, CDR2 SYDVKM. This CDR3 is built from 16 residues. The V and J ends lost 2 bases and 2 bases, in that order; junction bases with no gene match: 2. CDR3 DNA: TGTGCCAGCAGTTTAGCGACTAGCGGGAGGGCCTACGAGCAGTACTTC. The encoded protein is CASSLATSGRAYEQYF. Looking up the rest from reference TRBV28 and TRBJ2-7 gives the full variable domain: DVKVTQSSRYLVKRTGEKVFLECVQDMDHENMFWYRQDPGLGLRLIYFSYDVKMKEKGDIPEGYSVSREKKERFSLILESASTNQTSMYLCASSLATSGRAYEQYFGPGTRLTVT.

This chain connects TRBV27 to TRBJ2-6; no clear D gene. Trimming pared 6 bases from V and 0 bases from J, leaving 3 bases between. Germline assignment: CDR1 MNHEY and CDR2 SMNVEV (reference sequence). This CDR3 contains 13 residues. CDR3 region: CASRASGANVLTF. The CDR3 DNA sequence: TGTGCCAGCAGGGCCTCTGGGGCCAACGTCCTGACTTTC. Filled out from reference TRBV27 and TRBJ2-6, the complete variable domain reads EAQVTQNPRYLITVTGKKLTVTCSQNMNHEYMSWYRQDPGLGLRQIYYSMNVEVTDKGDVPEGYKVSRKEKRNFPLILESPSPNQTSLYFCASRASGANVLTFGAGSRLTVL.

This clone was recorded a few times. The rearrangement links TRBV30 to TRBJ2-7, with D maybe TRBD1 (6 bases). Trimming took off 8 bases at V and 5 bases at J, with 13 bases between the two ends. The CDR3 spans 11 residues. Germline V gene data show CDR1 as GTSNPN and CDR2 as SVGIG (reference sequence). The CDR3 region is CARTEGHEQYF. CDR3 sequence (DNA): TGTGCCCGGACAGAGGGGCACGAGCAGTACTTC.

Only one count was recorded for this clone. CDR3 amino acids: CASRDRGNEKLFF. The CDR3 DNA sequence: TGCGCCAGTAGGGACAGGGGAAATGAAAAACTGTTTTTT. The chain employs TRBV10-2 and TRBJ1-4; 10 nucleotides match TRBD1. V dropped 9 bases and J dropped 5; count of bases not matched to a gene: 3. The CDR3 loop spans 13 amino acids. Germline CDR1 and CDR2: WSHSY and SAAADI.

This chain joins TRBV5-8 and TRBJ2-5; D might be TRBD2 (6 bases). Trimming took 0 bases from V and 5 from J, leaving 11 bases between them. The V gene's germline CDR1 is SGHTS and CDR2 YDEGEE. The length of the CDR3 is 14 residues. CDR3 nucleotides: TGTGCCAGCAGCTTGGGATGGAGCGGGGAGACCCAGTACTTC. It codes for CASSLGWSGETQYF.